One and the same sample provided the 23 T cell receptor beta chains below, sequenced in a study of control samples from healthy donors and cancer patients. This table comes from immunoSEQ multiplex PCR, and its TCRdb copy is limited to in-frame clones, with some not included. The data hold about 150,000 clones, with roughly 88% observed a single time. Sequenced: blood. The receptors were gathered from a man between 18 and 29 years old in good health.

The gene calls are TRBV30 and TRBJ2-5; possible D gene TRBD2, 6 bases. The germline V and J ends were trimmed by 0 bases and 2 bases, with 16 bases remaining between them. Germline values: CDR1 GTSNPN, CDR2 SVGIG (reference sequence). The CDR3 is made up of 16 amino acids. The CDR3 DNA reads TGTGCCTGGAGTGTTCGCGTAGCGGCAAATCAAGAGACCCAGTACTTC. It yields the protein CAWSVRVAANQETQYF.

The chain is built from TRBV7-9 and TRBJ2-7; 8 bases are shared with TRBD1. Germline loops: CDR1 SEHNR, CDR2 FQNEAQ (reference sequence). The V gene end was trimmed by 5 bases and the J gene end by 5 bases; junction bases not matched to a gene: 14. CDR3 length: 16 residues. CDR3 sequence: CASSRGRQGIYDEQYF. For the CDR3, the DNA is TGTGCCAGCAGCCGAGGTCGACAGGGGATTTACGACGAGCAGTACTTC.

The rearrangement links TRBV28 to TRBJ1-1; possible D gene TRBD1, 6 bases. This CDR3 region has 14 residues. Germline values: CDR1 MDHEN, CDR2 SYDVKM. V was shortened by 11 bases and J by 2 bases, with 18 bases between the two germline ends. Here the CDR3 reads CAVSFLGANTEAFF. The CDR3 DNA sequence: TGTGCCGTTTCTTTTCTGGGGGCAAACACTGAAGCTTTCTTT.

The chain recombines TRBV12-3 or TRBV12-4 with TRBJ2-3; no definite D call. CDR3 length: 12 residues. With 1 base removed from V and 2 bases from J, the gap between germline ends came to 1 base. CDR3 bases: TGTGCCAGCAGTTTAGACACAGATACGCAGTATTTT. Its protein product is CASSLDTDTQYF.

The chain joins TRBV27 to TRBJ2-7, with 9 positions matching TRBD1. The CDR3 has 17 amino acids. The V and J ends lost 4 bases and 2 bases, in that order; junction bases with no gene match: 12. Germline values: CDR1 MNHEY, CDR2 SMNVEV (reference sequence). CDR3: CASSSYKTGGRAYEQYF. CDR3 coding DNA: TGTGCCAGCAGTTCGTACAAAACAGGGGGCAGAGCCTACGAGCAGTACTTC.

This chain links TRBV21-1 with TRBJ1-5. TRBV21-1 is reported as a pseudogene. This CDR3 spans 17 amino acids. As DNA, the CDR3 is TGTGCCAGCAGCGCCCCGAGGTCGCTCCAGAGGAACCAGCCCCAGCATTTT. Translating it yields CASSAPRSLQRNQPQHF.

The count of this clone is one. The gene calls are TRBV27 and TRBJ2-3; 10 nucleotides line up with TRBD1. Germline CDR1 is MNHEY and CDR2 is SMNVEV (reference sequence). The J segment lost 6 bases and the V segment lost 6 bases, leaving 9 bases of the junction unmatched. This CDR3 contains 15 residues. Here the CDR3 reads CASSTRQGAGDTQYF. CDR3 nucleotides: TGTGCCAGCAGCACAAGACAGGGGGCAGGGGATACGCAGTATTTT.

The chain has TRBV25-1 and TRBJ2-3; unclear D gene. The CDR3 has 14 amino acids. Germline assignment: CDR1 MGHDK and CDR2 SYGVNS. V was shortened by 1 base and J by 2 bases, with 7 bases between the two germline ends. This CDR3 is CASSELVVTDTQYF. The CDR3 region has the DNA TGTGCCAGCAGTGAATTGGTGGTCACAGATACGCAGTATTTT.

The CDR3 protein is CASSPPTGGYNEQFF. CDR3 nucleotide sequence: TGTGCCAGCAGTCCCCCAACGGGGGGGTACAATGAGCAGTTCTTC. The V gene is TRBV6-5, the J gene TRBJ2-1; 8 bases are a match to TRBD2. This CDR3 region has 15 residues. J was trimmed by 4 bases and V by 5 bases; bases with no gene match: 7. Germline CDR1 and CDR2: MNHEY and SVGAGI.

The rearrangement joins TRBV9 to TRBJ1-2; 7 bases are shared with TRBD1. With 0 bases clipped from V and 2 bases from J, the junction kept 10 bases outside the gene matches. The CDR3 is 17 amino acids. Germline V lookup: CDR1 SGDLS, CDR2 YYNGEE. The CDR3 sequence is CASSVAPRQGSNYGYTF. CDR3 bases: TGTGCCAGCAGCGTAGCCCCGCGACAGGGATCGAACTATGGCTACACCTTC.

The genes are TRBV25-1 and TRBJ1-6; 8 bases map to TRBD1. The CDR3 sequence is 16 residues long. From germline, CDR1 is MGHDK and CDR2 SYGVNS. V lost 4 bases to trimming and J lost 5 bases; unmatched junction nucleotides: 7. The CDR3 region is CASSAPDRGNNSPLHF. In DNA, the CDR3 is TGTGCCAGCAGTGCCCCTGACAGGGGAAATAATTCACCCCTCCACTTT.

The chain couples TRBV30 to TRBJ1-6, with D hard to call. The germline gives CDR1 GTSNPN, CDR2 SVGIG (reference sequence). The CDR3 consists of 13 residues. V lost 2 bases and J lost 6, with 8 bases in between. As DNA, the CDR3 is TGTGCCTGGAGTAAACAAATTAATTCACCCCTCCACTTT. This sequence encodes CAWSKQINSPLHF.

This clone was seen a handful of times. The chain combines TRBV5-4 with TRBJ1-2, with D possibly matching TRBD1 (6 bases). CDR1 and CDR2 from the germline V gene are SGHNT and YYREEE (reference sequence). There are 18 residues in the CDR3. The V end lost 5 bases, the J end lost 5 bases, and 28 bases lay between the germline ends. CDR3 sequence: CASSPSILEGGGRYGYTF. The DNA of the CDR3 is TGTGCCAGCAGTCCCTCAATATTGGAAGGAGGGGGGCGTTATGGCTACACCTTC.

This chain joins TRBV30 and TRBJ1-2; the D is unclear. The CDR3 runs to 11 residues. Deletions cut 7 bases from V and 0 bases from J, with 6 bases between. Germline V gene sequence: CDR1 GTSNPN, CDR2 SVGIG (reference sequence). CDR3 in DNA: TGTGCCTCTATTACTAACTATGGCTACACCTTC. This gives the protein CASITNYGYTF.

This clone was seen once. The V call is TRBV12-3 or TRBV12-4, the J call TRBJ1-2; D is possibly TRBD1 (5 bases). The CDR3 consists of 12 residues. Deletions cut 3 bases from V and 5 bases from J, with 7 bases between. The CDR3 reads CASSLTVYGYTF. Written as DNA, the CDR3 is TGTGCCAGCAGTTTGACAGTTTATGGCTACACCTTC.

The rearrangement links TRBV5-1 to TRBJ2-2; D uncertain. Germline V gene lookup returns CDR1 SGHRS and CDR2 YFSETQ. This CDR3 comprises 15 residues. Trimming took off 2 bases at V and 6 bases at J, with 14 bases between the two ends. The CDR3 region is CASSLPDSPAGELFF. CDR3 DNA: TGCGCCAGCAGCTTACCAGACTCCCCGGCCGGGGAGCTGTTTTTT.

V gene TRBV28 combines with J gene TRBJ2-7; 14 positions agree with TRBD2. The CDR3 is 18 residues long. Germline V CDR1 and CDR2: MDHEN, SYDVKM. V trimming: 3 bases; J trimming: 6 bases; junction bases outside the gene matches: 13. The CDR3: CASSFGQGLAGAKGEQYF. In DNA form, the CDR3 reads TGTGCCAGCAGTTTTGGACAGGGACTAGCGGGGGCCAAGGGCGAGCAGTACTTC.

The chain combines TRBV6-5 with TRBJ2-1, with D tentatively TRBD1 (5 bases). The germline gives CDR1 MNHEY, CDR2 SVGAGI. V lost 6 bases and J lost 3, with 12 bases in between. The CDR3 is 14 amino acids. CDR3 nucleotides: TGTGCCAGCAGGAAATACGACAGCTACAATGAGCAGTTCTTC. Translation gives CASRKYDSYNEQFF.

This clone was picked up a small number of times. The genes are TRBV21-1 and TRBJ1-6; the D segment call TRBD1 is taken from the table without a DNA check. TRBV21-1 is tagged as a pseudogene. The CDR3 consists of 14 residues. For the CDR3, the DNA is TGTGCCAGCAGCCAGGGGGCGAGGAATTCACCCCTCCACTTT. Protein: CASSQGARNSPLHF.

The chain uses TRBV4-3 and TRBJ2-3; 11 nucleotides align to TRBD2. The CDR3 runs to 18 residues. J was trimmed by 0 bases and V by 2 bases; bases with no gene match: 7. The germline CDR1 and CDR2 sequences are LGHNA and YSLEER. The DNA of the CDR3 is TGCGCCAGCAGCCAAACTATAGGACTAGCGGGTAGCACAGATACGCAGTATTTT. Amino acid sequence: CASSQTIGLAGSTDTQYF.

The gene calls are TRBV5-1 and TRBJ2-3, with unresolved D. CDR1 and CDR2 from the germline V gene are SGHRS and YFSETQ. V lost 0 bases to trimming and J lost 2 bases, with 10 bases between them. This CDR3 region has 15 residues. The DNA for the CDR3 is TGCGCCAGCAGCTTGGAGGGCCTCCACACAGATACGCAGTATTTT. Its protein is CASSLEGLHTDTQYF.

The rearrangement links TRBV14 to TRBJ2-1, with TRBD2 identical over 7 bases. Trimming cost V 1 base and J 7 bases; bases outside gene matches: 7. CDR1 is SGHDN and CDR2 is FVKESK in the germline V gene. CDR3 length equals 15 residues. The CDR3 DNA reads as TGTGCCAGCAGCCAAGTGTTCGGCGGGGGAAATGAGCAGTTCTTC. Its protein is CASSQVFGGGNEQFF.

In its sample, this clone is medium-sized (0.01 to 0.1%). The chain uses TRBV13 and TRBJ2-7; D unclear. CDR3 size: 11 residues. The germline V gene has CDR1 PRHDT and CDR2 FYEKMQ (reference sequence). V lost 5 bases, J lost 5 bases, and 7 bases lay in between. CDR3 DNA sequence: TGTGCCAGCAGCGCCGAGAACGAGCAGTACTTC. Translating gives CASSAENEQYF.